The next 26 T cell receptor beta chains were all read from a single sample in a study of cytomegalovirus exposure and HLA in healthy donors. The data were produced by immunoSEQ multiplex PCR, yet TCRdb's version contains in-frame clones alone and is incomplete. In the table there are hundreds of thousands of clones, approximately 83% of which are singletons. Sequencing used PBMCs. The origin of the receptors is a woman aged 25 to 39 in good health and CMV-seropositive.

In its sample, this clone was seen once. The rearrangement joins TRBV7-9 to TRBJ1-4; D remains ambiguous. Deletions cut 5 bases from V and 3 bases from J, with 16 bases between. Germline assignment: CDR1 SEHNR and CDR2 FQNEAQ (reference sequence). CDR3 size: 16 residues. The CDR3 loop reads CASSPTDRTANEKLFF. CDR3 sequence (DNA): TGTGCCAGCAGCCCGACGGACCGCACGGCTAATGAAAAACTGTTTTTT.

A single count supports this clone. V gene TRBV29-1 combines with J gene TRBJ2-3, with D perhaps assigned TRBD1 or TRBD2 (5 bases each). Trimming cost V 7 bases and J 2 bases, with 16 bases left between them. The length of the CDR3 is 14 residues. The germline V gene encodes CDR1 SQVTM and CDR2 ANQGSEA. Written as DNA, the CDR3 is TGCAGCGCCGACAGAGGACTTTTCACAGATACGCAGTATTTT. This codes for CSADRGLFTDTQYF.

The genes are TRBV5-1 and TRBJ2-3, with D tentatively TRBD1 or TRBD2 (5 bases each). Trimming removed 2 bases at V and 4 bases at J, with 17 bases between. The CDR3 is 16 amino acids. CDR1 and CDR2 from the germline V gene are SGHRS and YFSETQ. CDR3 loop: CASSFEPAEGADTQYF. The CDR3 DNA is TGCGCCAGCAGCTTTGAACCAGCGGAAGGGGCAGATACGCAGTATTTT.

CDR3 residues: CASSLISKNIQYF. In DNA form, the CDR3 reads TGTGCCAGCAGCTTAATCTCCAAAAACATTCAGTACTTC. The chain is built from TRBV7-2 and TRBJ2-4; no reliable D call. The CDR3 length is 13 residues. Per the germline V gene, CDR1 is SGHTA and CDR2 is FQGNSA. V was pared by 2 bases and J by 2 bases, with 4 bases between.

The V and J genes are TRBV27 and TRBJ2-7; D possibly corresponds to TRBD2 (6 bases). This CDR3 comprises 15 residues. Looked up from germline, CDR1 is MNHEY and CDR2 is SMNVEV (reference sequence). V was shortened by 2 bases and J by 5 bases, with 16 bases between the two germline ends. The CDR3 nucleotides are TGTGCCAGCAGTTTAAAAAGGAGGGCAGGCGACGAGCAGTACTTC. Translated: CASSLKRRAGDEQYF.

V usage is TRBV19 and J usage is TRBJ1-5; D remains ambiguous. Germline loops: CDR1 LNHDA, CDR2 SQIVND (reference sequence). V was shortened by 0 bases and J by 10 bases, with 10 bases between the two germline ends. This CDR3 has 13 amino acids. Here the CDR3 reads CASSIDLWKPQHF. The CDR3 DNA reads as TGTGCCAGTAGTATAGATCTTTGGAAACCCCAGCATTTT. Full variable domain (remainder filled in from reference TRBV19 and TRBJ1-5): DGGITQSPKYLFRKEGQNVTLSCEQNLNHDAMYWYRQDPGQGLRLIYYSQIVNDFQKGDIAEGYSVSREKKESFPLTVTSAQKNPTAFYLCASSIDLWKPQHFGDGTRLSIL.

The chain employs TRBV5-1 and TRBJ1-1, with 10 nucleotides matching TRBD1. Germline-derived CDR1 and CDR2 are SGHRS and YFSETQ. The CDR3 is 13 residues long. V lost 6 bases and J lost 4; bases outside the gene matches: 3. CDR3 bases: TGCGCCAGCACGTGGACAGGGGGCACTGAAGCTTTCTTT. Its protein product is CASTWTGGTEAFF.

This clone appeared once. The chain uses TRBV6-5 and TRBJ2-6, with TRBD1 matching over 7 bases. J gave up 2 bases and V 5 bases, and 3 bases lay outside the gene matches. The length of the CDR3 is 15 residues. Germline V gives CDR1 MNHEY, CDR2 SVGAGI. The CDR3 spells CASSTDRAGANVLTF. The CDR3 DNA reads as TGTGCCAGCAGTACTGACAGGGCTGGGGCCAACGTCCTGACTTTC.

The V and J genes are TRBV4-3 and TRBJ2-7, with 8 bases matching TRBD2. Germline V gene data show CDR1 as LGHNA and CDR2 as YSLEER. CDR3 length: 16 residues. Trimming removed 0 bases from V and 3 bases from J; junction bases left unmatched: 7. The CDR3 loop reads CASSQDHSGNYYEQYF. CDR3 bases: TGCGCCAGCAGCCAAGATCATAGCGGGAATTACTACGAGCAGTACTTC.

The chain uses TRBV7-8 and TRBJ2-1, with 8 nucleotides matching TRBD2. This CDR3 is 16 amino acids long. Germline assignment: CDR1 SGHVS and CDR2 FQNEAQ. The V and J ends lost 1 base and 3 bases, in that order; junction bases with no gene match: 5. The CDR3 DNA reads TGTGCCAGCAGCTTAGATCCAGCGGGAGTCTACAATGAGCAGTTCTTC. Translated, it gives CASSLDPAGVYNEQFF.

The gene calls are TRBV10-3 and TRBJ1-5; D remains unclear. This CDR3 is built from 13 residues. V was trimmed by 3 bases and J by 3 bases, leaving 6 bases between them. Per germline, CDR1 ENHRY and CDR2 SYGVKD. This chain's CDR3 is CAISEQINQPQHF. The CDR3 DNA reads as TGTGCCATCAGTGAACAGATCAATCAGCCCCAGCATTTT.

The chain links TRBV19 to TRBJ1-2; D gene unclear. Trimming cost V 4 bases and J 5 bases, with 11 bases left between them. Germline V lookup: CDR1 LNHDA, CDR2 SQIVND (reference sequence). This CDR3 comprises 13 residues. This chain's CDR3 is CASSRSLSYGYTF. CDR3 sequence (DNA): TGTGCCAGTAGTAGGTCGCTTTCTTATGGCTACACCTTC.

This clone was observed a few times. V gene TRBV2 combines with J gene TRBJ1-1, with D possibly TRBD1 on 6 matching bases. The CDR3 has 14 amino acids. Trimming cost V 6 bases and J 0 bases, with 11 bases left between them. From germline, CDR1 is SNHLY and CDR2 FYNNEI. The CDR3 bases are TGTGCCAGCAGGGACAGAGACATGAACACTGAAGCTTTCTTT. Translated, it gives CASRDRDMNTEAFF.

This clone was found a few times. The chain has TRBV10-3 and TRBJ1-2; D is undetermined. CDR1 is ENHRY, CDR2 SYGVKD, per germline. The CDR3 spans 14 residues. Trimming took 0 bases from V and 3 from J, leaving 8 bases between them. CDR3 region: CAISESGRDYGYTF. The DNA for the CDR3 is TGTGCCATCAGTGAGTCGGGAAGGGACTATGGCTACACCTTC.

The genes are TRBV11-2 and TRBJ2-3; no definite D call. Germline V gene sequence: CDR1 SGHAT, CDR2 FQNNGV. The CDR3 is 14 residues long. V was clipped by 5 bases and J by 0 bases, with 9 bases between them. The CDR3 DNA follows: TGTGCCAGCAGCCCCGGCTCGAGCACAGATACGCAGTATTTT. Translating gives CASSPGSSTDTQYF.

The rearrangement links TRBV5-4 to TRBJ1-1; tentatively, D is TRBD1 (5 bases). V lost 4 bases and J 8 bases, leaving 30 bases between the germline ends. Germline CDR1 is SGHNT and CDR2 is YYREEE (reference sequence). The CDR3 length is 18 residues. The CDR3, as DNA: TGTGCCAGCAGCCCCTTTAGACAATGGGGCGGCGAAGATACAGAAGCTTTCTTT. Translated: CASSPFRQWGGEDTEAFF.

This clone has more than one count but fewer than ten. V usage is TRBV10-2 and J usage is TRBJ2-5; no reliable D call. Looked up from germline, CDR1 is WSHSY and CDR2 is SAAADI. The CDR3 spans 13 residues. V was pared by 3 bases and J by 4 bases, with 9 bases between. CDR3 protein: CASSDGVGETQYF. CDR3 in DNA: TGCGCCAGCAGTGATGGGGTAGGAGAGACCCAGTACTTC.

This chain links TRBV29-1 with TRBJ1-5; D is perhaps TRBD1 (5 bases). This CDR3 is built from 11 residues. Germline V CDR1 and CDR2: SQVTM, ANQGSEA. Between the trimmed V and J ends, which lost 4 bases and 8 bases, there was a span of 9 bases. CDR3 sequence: CSVGGAEPQHF. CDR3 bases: TGCAGCGTTGGCGGGGCAGAGCCCCAGCATTTT.

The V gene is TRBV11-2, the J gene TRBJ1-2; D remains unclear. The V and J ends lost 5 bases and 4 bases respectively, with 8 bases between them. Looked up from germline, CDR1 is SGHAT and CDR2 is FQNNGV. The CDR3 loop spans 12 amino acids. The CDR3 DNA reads TGTGCCAGCAGCCTAGGAACCTATGGCTACACCTTC. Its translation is CASSLGTYGYTF.

This chain's CDR3 is CASSLDPAQAAFYGYTF. The CDR3 nucleotides are TGCGCCAGCAGCCTAGATCCGGCTCAAGCAGCTTTCTATGGCTACACCTTC. The chain recombines TRBV5-1 with TRBJ1-2; no clear D gene. Trimming removed 4 bases at V and 4 bases at J, with 23 bases between. This CDR3 spans 17 amino acids. Germline CDR1 and CDR2: SGHRS and YFSETQ.

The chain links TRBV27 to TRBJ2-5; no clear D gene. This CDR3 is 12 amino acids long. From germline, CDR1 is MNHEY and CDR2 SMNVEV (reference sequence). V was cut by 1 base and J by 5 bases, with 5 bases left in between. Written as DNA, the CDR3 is TGTGCCAGCAGTTTATTGGGGGAGACCCAGTACTTC. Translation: CASSLLGETQYF.

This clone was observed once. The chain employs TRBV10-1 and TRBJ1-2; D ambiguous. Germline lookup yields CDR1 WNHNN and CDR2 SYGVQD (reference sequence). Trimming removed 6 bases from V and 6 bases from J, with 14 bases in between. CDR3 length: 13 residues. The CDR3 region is CASSRTLTDGYTF. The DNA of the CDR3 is TGCGCCAGCAGCCGGACTTTGACGGATGGCTACACCTTC.

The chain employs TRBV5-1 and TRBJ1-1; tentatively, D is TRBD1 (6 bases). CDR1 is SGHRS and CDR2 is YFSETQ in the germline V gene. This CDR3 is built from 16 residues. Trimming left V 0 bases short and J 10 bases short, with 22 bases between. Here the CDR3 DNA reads TGCGCCAGCAGCTTGGTTAGGACAGAGAGGGCCAAGGGAGCTTTCTTT. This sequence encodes CASSLVRTERAKGAFF.

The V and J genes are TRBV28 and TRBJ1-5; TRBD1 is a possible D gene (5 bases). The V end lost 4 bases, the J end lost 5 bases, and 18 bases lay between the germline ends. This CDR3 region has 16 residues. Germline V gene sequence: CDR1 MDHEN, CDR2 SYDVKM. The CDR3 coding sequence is TGTGCCAGCAGTTACGGGGGAGGGTCTGGAGATCAGCCCCAGCATTTT. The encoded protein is CASSYGGGSGDQPQHF. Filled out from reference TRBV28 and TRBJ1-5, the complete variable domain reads DVKVTQSSRYLVKRTGEKVFLECVQDMDHENMFWYRQDPGLGLRLIYFSYDVKMKEKGDIPEGYSVSREKKERFSLILESASTNQTSMYLCASSYGGGSGDQPQHFGDGTRLSIL.

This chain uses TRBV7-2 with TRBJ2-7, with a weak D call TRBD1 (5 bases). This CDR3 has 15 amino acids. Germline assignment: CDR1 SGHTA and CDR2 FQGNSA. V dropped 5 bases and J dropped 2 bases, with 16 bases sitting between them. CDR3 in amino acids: CASSPQEYSTYEQYF. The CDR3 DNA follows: TGTGCCAGCAGCCCACAGGAATACTCGACCTACGAGCAGTACTTC.

The CDR3 coding sequence is TGTGCCAGCAGTAGGGGGACTAGCGGTTCAGATACGCAGTATTTT. Encoded protein: CASSRGTSGSDTQYF. The chain joins TRBV6-5 to TRBJ2-3, with 11 nucleotides matching TRBD2. V shed 5 bases, J shed 4 bases, and the junction held 5 bases outside the gene matches. This CDR3 spans 15 amino acids. The germline V gene encodes CDR1 MNHEY and CDR2 SVGAGI.